Following are 6 T cell receptor beta chains from one sample sequenced in a study of blood T cell repertoires in COVID-19. The assay was immunoSEQ multiplex PCR, and TCRdb's table has in-frame clones only and misses some. Altogether roughly 41,000 clones are present, about four fifths being singletons, with the ten largest covering 35% to 55%. The sample taken for sequencing was peripheral blood. The receptor source for this set is a woman of 80 years or more with acute or convalescent COVID-19.

This sequence joins TRBV5-5 and TRBJ1-1; D ambiguous. Deletions cut 2 bases from V and 5 bases from J, with 10 bases between. The CDR3 loop spans 13 amino acids. Germline V CDR1 and CDR2: SGHKS, YYEKEE (reference sequence). In DNA form, the CDR3 reads TGTGCCAGCAGCTTTGAGGTATTGACTGAAGCTTTCTTT. This sequence encodes CASSFEVLTEAFF.

The rearrangement uses TRBV18 and TRBJ1-2; TRBD1 matches 8 bases. There are 14 residues in the CDR3. Trimming took 8 bases from V and 4 from J; bases not matched to a gene: 9. Germline-derived CDR1 and CDR2 are KGHSH and LQKENI. The CDR3 loop is CASTLDREAYGYTF. The CDR3 DNA reads TGTGCCAGCACCTTGGACAGGGAGGCCTATGGCTACACCTTC.

This clone has a single count. The chain couples TRBV19 to TRBJ1-2; D possibly corresponds to TRBD1 (5 bases). Germline V gives CDR1 LNHDA, CDR2 SQIVND (reference sequence). The length of the CDR3 is 14 residues. V lost 3 bases, J lost 8 bases, and 16 bases lay in between. The CDR3 protein is CASSMTGPRGGYTF. Written as DNA, the CDR3 is TGTGCCAGTAGTATGACTGGCCCTCGGGGGGGCTACACCTTC. The complete variable domain, with remaining parts taken from reference TRBV19 and TRBJ1-2, reads DGGITQSPKYLFRKEGQNVTLSCEQNLNHDAMYWYRQDPGQGLRLIYYSQIVNDFQKGDIAEGYSVSREKKESFPLTVTSAQKNPTAFYLCASSMTGPRGGYTFGSGTRLTVV.

The V and J genes are TRBV7-2 and TRBJ2-5, with 8 bases identical to TRBD1. This CDR3 region has 14 residues. Germline trimming cut 3 bases from V and 5 bases from J; bases unmatched to any gene: 5. The germline CDR1 and CDR2 sequences are SGHTA and FQGNSA. CDR3 loop: CASSFGTGLETQYF. CDR3 in DNA: TGTGCCAGCAGCTTTGGGACAGGTCTGGAGACCCAGTACTTC.

The CDR3 here is CSVGAGVGQETQYF. The DNA for the CDR3 is TGCAGCGTTGGGGCCGGGGTGGGCCAAGAGACCCAGTACTTC. V is TRBV29-1 and J is TRBJ2-5; the D gene is possibly TRBD2 (5 bases). V dropped 4 bases and J dropped 1 base, with 13 bases sitting between them. This CDR3 has 14 residues. Germline V gene sequence: CDR1 SQVTM, CDR2 ANQGSEA.

The V gene is TRBV5-1, the J gene TRBJ2-3; 12 bases agree with TRBD2. Germline loops: CDR1 SGHRS, CDR2 YFSETQ. J lost 2 bases, V lost 3 bases, and 4 bases had no gene match. The CDR3 spans 16 residues. The CDR3 sequence: CASSYRTSGVTDTQYF. The CDR3 coding sequence is TGCGCCAGCAGCTATAGGACTAGCGGGGTCACAGATACGCAGTATTTT.